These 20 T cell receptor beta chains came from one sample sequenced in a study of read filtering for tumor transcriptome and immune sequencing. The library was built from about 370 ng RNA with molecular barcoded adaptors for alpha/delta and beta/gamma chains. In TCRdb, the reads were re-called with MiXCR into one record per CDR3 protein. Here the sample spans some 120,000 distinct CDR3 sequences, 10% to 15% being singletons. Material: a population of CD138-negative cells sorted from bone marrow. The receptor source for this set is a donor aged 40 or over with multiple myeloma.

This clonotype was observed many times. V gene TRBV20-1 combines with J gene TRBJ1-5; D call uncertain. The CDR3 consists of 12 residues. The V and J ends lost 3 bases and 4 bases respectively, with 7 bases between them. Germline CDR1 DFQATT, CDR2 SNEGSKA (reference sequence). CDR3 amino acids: CSASPGNQPQHF. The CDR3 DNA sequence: TGCAGTGCTAGTCCCGGGAATCAGCCCCAGCATTTT.

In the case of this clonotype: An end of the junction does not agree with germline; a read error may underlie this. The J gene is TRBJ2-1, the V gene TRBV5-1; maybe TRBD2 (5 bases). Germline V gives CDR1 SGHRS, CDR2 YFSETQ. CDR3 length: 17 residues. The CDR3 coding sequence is TGCGCCAGCAGCTTGGCGATTAGCGCCACTGGATGGGATGAGCAGCTGTTC. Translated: CASSLAISATGWDEQLF.

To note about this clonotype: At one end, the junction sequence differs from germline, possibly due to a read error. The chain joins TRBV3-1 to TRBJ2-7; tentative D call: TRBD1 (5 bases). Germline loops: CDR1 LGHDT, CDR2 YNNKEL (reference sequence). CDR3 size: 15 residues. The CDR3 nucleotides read TGTGCCAGCAGCTCCGGTGGGGCCGCCCCCTACGAGCAGTGCTTC. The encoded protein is CASSSGGAAPYEQCF.

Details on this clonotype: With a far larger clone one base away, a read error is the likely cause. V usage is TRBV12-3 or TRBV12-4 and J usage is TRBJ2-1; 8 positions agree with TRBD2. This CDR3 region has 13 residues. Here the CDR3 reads CDSSTSGGDEQFF. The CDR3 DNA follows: TGTGACAGCAGTACTAGCGGCGGCGATGAGCAGTTCTTC.

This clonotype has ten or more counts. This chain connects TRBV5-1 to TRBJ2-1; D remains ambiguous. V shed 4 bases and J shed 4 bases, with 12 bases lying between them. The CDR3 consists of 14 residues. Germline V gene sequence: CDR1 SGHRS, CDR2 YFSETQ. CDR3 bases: TGCGCCAGCAGCCCGGACCCACAGTACAATGAGCAGTTCTTC. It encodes CASSPDPQYNEQFF.

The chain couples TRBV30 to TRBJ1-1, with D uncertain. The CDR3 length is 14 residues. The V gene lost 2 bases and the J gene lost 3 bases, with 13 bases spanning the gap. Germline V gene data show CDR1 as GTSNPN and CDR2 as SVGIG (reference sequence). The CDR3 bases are TGTGCCTGGAGTAAACTCTCCTTTGACACTGAAGCTTTCTTT. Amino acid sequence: CAWSKLSFDTEAFF.

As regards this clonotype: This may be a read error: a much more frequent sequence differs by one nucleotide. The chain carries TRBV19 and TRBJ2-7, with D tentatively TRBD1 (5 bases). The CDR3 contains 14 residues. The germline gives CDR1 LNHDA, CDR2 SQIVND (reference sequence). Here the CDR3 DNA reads TGTGCCAGTAGCAATGACAGAAACTCCTGCGAGCAGTACTTC. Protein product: CASSNDRNSCEQYF.

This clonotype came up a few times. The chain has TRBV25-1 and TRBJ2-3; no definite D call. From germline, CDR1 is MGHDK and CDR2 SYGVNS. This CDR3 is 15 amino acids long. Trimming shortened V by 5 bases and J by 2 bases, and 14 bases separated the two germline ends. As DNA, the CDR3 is TGTGCCAGCAGTTCCACCTTCCGCTACACAGATACGCAGTATTTT. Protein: CASSSTFRYTDTQYF.

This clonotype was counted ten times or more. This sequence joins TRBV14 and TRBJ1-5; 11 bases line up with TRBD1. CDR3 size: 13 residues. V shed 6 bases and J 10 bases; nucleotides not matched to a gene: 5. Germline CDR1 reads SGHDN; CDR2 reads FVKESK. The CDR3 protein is CASRWDRGSPQHF. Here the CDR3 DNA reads TGTGCCAGCAGATGGGACAGGGGGTCACCCCAGCATTTT.

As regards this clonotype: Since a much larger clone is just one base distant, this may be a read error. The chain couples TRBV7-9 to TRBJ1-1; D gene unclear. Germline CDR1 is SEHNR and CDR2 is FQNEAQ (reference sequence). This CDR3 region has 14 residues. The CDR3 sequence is CAGSLAMAGTEAFF. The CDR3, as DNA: TGTGCCGGCAGCTTAGCAATGGCTGGCACTGAAGCTTTCTTT.

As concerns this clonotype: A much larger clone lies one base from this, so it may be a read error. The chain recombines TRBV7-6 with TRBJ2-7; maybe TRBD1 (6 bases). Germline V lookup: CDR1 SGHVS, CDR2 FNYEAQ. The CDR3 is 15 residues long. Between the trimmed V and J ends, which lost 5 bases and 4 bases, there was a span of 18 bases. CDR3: CASSPGQGSFYEQYF. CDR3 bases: TGTGCCAGCAGCCCAGGCCAGGGGAGCTTTTACGAGCAGTACTTC.

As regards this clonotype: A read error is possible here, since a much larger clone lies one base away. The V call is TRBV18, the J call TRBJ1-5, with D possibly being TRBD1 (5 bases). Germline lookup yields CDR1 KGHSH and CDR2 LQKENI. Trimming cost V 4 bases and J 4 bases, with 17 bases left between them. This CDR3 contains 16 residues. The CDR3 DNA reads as TGTGCCAGCTCACTACTTGGGGGTACCATAAATCAGCCCCAGCATTTT. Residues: CASSLLGGTINQPQHF.

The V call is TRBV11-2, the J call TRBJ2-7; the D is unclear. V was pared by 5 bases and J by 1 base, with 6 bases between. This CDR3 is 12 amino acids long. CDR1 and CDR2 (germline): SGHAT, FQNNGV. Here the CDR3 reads CASSRVSYEQYF. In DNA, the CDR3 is TGTGCCAGCAGCAGGGTATCCTACGAGCAGTACTTC.

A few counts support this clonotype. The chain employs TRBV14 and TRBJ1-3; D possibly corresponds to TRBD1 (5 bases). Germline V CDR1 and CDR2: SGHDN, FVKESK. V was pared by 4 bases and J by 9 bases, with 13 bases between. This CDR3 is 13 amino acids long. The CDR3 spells CASSRSPGGTIYF. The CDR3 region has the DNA TGTGCCAGCAGCCGGTCCCCTGGGGGCACCATATATTTT.

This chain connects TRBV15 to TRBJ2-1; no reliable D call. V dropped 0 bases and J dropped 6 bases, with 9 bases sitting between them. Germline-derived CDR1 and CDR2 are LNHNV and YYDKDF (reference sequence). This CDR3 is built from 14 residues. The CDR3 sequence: CATSREVQGNEQFF. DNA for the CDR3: TGTGCCACCAGCAGAGAGGTCCAAGGCAATGAGCAGTTCTTC.

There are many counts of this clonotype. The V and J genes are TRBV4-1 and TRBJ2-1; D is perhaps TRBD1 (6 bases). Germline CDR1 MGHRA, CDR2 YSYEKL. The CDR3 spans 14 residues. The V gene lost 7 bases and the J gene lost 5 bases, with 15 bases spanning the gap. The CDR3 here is CASMTLGGNNEQFF. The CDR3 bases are TGCGCCAGCATGACACTAGGGGGTAACAATGAGCAGTTCTTC.

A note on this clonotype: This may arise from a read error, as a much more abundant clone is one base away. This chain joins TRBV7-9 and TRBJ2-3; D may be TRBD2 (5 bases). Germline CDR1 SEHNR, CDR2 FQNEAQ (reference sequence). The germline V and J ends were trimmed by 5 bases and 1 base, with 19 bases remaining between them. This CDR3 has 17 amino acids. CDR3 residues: CASSPAGVGRGTDTQYF. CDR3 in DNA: TGTGCCAGCAGCCCCGCCGGGGTGGGAAGGGGCACAGATACGCAGTATTTT.

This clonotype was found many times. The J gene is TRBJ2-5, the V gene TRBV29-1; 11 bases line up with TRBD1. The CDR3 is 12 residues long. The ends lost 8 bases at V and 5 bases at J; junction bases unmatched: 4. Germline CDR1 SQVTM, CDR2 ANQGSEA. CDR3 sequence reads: CSIGQGAETQYF. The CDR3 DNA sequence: TGCAGCATTGGACAGGGGGCGGAGACCCAGTACTTC.

CDR3 DNA sequence: TGTGCCAGCAGACCAACCGGGACAGGGGCCGAGCAGTACTTC. Its translation is CASRPTGTGAEQYF. The rearrangement links TRBV12-3 or TRBV12-4 to TRBJ2-7; 10 bases fit TRBD1. There are 14 residues in the CDR3. The trim removed 6 bases at V and 6 bases at J, leaving 8 bases unmatched.

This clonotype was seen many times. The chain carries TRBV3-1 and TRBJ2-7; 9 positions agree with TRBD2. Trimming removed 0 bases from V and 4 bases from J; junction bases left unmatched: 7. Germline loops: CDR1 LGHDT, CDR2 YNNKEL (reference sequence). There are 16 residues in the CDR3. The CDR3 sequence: CASSQDLGSGSYEQYF. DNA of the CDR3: TGTGCCAGCAGCCAAGATCTGGGTAGCGGGAGTTACGAGCAGTACTTC.